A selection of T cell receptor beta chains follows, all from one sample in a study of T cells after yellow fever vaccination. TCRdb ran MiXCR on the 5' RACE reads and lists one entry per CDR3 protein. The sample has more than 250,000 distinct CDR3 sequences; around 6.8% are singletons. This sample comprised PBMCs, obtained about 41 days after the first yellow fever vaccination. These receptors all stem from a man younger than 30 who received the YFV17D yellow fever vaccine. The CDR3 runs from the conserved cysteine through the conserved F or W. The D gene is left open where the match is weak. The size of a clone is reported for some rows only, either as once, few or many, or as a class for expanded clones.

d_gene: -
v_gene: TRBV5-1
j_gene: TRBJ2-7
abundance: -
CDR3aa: CASSLAAGLDEQYF
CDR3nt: TGCGCCAGCAGCTTGGCCGCAGGGTTGGACGAGCAGTACTTC

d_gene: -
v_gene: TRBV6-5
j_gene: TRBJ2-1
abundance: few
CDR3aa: CASSRYEALNEQFF
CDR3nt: TGTGCCAGCAGTAGATACGAGGCCCTCAATGAGCAGTTCTTC

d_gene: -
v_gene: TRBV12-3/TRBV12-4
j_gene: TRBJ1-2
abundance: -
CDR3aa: CASSLVRVSSSHGYTF
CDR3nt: TGTGCCAGCAGTTTAGTGCGGGTTAGTTCGTCCCATGGCTACACCTTC

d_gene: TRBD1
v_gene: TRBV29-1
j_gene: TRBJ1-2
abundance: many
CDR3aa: CSVTGTGDPYYYGYTF
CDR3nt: TGCAGCGTGACCGGGACAGGGGATCCTTACTACTATGGCTACACCTTC

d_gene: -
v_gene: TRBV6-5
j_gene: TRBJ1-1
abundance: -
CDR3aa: CASSYSTGGGTEAFF
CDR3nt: TGTGCCAGCAGTTACTCGACAGGAGGAGGGACTGAAGCTTTCTTT

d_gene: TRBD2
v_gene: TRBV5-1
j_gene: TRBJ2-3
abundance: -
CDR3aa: CASSLFLAGDADTQYF
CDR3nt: TGCGCCAGCAGCTTGTTCCTAGCGGGGGATGCAGATACGCAGTATTTT

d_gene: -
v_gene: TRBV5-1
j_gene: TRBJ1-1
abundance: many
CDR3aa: CASSLGGITEAFF
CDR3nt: TGCGCCAGCAGCTTGGGTGGGATCACTGAAGCTTTCTTT

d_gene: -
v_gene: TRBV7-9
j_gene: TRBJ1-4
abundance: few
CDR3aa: CASSLLNEKLFF
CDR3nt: TGTGCCAGCAGCTTACTGAATGAAAAACTGTTTTTT

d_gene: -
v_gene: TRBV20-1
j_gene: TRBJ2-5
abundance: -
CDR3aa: CSARDGDVETQYF
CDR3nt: TGCAGTGCTAGGGATGGGGATGTAGAGACCCAGTACTTC

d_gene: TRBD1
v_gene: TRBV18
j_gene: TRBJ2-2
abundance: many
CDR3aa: CASSLWTGLNTGELFF
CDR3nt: TGTGCCAGCTCACTATGGACAGGGCTGAACACCGGGGAGCTGTTTTTT

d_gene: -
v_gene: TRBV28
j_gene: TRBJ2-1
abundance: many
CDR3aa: CASSTERMFNEQFF
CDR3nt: TGTGCCAGCAGCACCGAAAGGATGTTCAATGAGCAGTTCTTC

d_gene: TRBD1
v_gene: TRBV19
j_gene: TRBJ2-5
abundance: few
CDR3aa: CASSQTGLKTQYF
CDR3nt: TGTGCCAGTAGTCAGACAGGGCTTAAGACCCAGTACTTC

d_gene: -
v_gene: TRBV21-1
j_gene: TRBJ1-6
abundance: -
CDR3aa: CASSKEGRGQSPLHF
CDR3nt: TGTGCCAGCAGCAAAGAAGGCAGGGGGCAATCACCCCTCCACTTT

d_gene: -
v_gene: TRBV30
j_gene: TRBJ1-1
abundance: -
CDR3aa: CAWSVGVNTEAFF
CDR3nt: TGTGCCTGGAGTGTAGGGGTGAACACTGAAGCTTTCTTT

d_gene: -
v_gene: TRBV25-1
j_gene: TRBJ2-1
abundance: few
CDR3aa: CASSEAGDQGNEQFF
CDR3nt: TGTGCCAGCAGTGAGGCAGGGGATCAGGGCAATGAGCAGTTCTTC

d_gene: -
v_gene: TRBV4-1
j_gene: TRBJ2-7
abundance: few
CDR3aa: CASSQTDYTYEQYF
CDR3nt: TGCGCCAGCAGCCAGACAGATTATACCTACGAGCAGTACTTC

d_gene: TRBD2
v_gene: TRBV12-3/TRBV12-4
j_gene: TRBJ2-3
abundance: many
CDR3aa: CASSPRTRPLYGTDTQYF
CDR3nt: TGTGCCAGCAGCCCTCGGACTAGACCGCTCTATGGCACAGATACGCAGTATTTT

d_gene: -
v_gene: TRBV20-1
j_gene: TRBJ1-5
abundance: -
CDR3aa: CSARRDVNQPQHF
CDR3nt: TGCAGTGCTAGACGGGACGTGAATCAGCCCCAGCATTTT

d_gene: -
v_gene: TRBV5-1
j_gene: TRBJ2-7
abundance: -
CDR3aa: CASSLRLNERGYEQYF
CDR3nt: TGCGCCAGCAGCTTGAGGTTAAATGAAAGGGGCTACGAGCAGTACTTC

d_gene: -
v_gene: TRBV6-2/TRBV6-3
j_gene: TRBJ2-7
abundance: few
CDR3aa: CASSPLNYYEQYF
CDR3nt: TGTGCCAGCAGTCCCCTGAATTACTACGAGCAGTACTTC

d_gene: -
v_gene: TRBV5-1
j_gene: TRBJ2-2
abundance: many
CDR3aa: CASSLMSGPLGTGELFF
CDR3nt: TGCGCCAGCAGCTTGATGTCCGGGCCTTTGGGTACCGGGGAGCTGTTTTTT

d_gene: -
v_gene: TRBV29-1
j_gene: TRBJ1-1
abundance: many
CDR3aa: CSVEDPRTEAFF
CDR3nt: TGCAGCGTTGAAGATCCTCGGACTGAAGCTTTCTTT

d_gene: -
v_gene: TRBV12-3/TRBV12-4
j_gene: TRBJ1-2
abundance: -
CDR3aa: CASSFFGWTNYGYTF
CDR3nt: TGTGCCAGCAGTTTCTTTGGGTGGACTAACTATGGCTACACCTTC

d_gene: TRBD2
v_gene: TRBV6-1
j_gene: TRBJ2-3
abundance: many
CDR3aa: CASSEGTSHTDTQYF
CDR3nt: TGTGCCAGCAGTGAAGGGACTAGCCACACAGATACGCAGTATTTT

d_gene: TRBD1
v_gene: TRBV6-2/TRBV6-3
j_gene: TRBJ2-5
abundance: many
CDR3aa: CASSRPRTGERGGTQYF
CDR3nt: TGTGCCAGCAGCCGCCCTAGGACAGGGGAAAGAGGGGGGACCCAGTACTTC

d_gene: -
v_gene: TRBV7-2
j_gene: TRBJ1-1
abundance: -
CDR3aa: CASSLVGGGQGITEAFF
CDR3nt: TGTGCCAGCAGCTTAGTAGGGGGGGGGCAGGGGATAACTGAAGCTTTCTTT

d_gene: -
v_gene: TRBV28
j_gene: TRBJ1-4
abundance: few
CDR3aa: CASSLGRWTNEKLFF
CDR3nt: TGTGCCAGCAGTCTCGGTCGTTGGACTAATGAAAAACTGTTTTTT

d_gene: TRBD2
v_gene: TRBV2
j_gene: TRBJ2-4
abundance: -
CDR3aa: CASSDRGRAARRGNIQYF
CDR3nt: TGTGCCAGCAGTGATCGCGGGCGGGCGGCCCGGCGGGGGAACATTCAGTACTTC

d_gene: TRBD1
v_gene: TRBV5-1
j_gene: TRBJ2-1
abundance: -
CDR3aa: CASSYGDRAYNEQFF
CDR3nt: TGCGCCAGCAGCTATGGGGACAGAGCTTACAATGAGCAGTTCTTC

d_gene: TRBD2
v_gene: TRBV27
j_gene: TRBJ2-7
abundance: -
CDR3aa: CASSPVREGTYEQYF
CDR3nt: TGTGCCAGCAGTCCCGTTAGGGAGGGGACGTACGAGCAGTACTTC

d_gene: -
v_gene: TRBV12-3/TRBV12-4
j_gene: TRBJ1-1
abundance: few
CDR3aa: CASSFLGVEAFF
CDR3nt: TGTGCCAGCAGTTTTCTAGGGGTTGAAGCTTTCTTT

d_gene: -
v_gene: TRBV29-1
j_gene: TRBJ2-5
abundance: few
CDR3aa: CSVEWAGDTKETQYF
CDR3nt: TGCAGCGTTGAATGGGCTGGCGATACCAAAGAGACCCAGTACTTC

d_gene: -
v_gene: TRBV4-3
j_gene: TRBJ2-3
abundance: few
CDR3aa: CASSQGGARTDTQYF
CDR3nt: TGCGCCAGCAGCCAAGGCGGGGCCCGCACAGATACGCAGTATTTT